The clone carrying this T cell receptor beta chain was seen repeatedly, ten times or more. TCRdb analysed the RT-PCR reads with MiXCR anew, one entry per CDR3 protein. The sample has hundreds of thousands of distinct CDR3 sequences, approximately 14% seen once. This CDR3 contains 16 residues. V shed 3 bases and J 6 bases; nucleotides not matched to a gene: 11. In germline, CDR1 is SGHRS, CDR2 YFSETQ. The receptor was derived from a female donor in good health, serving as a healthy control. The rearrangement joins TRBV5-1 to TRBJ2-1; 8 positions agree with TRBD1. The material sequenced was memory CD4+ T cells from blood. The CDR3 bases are TGCGCCAGCAGCTCCCTCGGGGCAGGGGGCAGCAATGAGCAGTTCTTC. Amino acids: CASSSLGAGGSNEQFF.